These T cell receptor beta chains were read from a single sample in a study of blood T cell repertoires in COVID-19. TCRdb's copy holds only in-frame clones and misses some; the assay was immunoSEQ multiplex PCR. Of hundreds of thousands of clones detected, around 90% appear once; the ten largest clones hold about 0.24%. The sample was peripheral blood. Receptors originate from a young woman with acute or convalescent COVID-19. The CDR3 runs from the conserved cysteine through the conserved F or W. The order of the fields is J gene, D gene, V gene, clone size, CDR3 protein, CDR3 DNA. D genes are given only for firm matches. Rows may omit the clone size; those that give it use once, few, many or a size class.

TRBJ1-6 | TRBD1 | TRBV5-1 | NA | CASKGTGGDSPLHF | TGCGCCAGCAAAGGGACAGGGGGCGATTCACCCCTCCACTTT
TRBJ2-1 | TRBD2 | TRBV3-1/TRBV3-2 | NA | CASSQDTASGGFKQFF | TGTGCCAGCAGCCAAGATACGGCTAGCGGGGGGTTTAAGCAGTTCTTC
TRBJ2-7 | NA | TRBV21-1 | NA | CASSPRGNYPYEQYF | TGTGCCAGCAGCCCCCGGGGGAACTACCCCTACGAGCAGTACTTC
TRBJ1-1 | TRBD1 | TRBV6-2/TRBV6-3 | once | CASSLDRADAFF | TGTGCCAGCAGTTTGGACAGGGCGGATGCTTTCTTT
TRBJ1-2 | NA | TRBV4-1 | NA | CASSQEAGRNRYGYTF | TGCGCCAGCAGCCAAGAAGCAGGTCGGAATAGATATGGCTACACCTTC
TRBJ2-2 | TRBD1 | TRBV10-3 | NA | CAISQQGAGTGELFF | TGTGCCATCAGTCAACAGGGGGCGGGCACCGGGGAGCTGTTTTTT
TRBJ1-2 | NA | TRBV13 | NA | CASSPEGDF | TGTGCCAGCAGCCCAGAGGGGGACTTC
TRBJ1-5 | TRBD1 | TRBV24-1 | few | CATSDGQGFGQPQHF | TGTGCCACCAGTGATGGACAGGGATTCGGGCAGCCCCAGCATTTT
TRBJ1-2 | TRBD1 | TRBV6-5 | NA | CASSRTGQNYGYTF | TGTGCCAGCAGTAGGACAGGCCAGAACTATGGCTACACCTTC
TRBJ1-2 | NA | TRBV7-2 | NA | CASSSTALKGTNYGYTF | TGTGCCAGCAGCTCGACAGCCTTAAAGGGGACTAACTATGGCTACACCTTC
TRBJ2-7 | TRBD2 | TRBV9 | NA | CASSAGLAGGFYEQYF | TGTGCCAGCAGCGCTGGACTAGCGGGGGGTTTCTACGAGCAGTACTTC
TRBJ1-4 | NA | TRBV28 | NA | CASSPGTTGSEKLFF | TGTGCCAGCAGTCCAGGGACAACAGGGTCCGAAAAACTGTTTTTT
TRBJ1-2 | NA | TRBV29-1 | NA | CSTERANYGYTF | TGCAGCACTGAGAGGGCTAACTATGGCTACACCTTC
TRBJ2-4 | NA | TRBV6-1 | NA | CASSESPTGAKNIQYF | TGTGCCAGCAGTGAATCGCCCACAGGTGCCAAAAACATTCAGTACTTC
TRBJ2-5 | TRBD1 | TRBV19 | NA | CASSIIAPGQSQETQYF | TGTGCCAGTAGTATAATCGCCCCGGGACAGTCACAAGAGACCCAGTACTTC
TRBJ1-2 | TRBD1 | TRBV5-6 | NA | CASSPDRGYSYGYTF | TGTGCCAGCAGCCCCGACAGGGGATACAGCTATGGCTACACCTTC
TRBJ1-2 | TRBD1 | TRBV6-2/TRBV6-3 | NA | CASSYSSAWIGQGIYGYTF | TGTGCCAGCAGTTACTCGAGCGCGTGGATAGGACAGGGAATATATGGCTACACCTTC
TRBJ1-2 | TRBD1 | TRBV7-9 | NA | CASSPTGSAYGYTF | TGTGCCAGCAGCCCGACAGGGAGCGCGTATGGCTACACCTTC
TRBJ1-1 | NA | TRBV19 | NA | CASSIDLGVSAFF | TGTGCCAGTAGTATAGATCTCGGGGTTTCGGCTTTCTTT
TRBJ2-1 | NA | TRBV7-3 | NA | CASSLRRSSYNEQFF | TGTGCCAGCAGCTTAAGACGGAGCTCCTACAATGAGCAGTTCTTC
TRBJ1-5 | NA | TRBV2 | NA | CASSDGGFRANQPQHF | TGTGCCAGCAGTGATGGAGGATTTCGAGCCAATCAGCCCCAGCATTTT
TRBJ1-2 | TRBD1 | TRBV5-1 | NA | CASSSLWDSFNYGYTF | TGCGCCAGCAGCTCTCTTTGGGACAGTTTTAACTATGGCTACACCTTC
TRBJ2-4 | TRBD1 | TRBV2 | NA | CASSARTGTGKNIQYF | TGTGCCAGCAGTGCGCGCACCGGGACAGGGAAAAACATTCAGTACTTC
TRBJ2-3 | TRBD1 | TRBV7-3 | once | CASSPTGGRDTQYF | TGTGCCAGCAGTCCAACAGGGGGCAGGGATACGCAGTATTTT
TRBJ1-5 | NA | TRBV11-2 | NA | CASSFGSPGQPQHF | TGTGCCAGCAGCTTCGGATCCCCAGGGCAGCCCCAGCATTTT
TRBJ2-5 | TRBD2 | TRBV6-6 | NA | CASSPLGPLGSGGRETQYF | TGTGCCAGCAGTCCGCTGGGCCCTTTGGGGTCGGGGGGACGGGAGACCCAGTACTTC
TRBJ1-5 | TRBD1 | TRBV27 | NA | CASSYGTGEPNQPQHF | TGTGCCAGCAGTTATGGGACAGGGGAACCTAATCAGCCCCAGCATTTT
TRBJ2-4 | TRBD2 | TRBV2 | NA | CASSESHPGLAGWRTKNIQYF | TGTGCCAGCAGTGAATCTCATCCGGGACTAGCGGGGTGGCGAACCAAAAACATTCAGTACTTC
TRBJ2-1 | NA | TRBV2 | NA | CASSGTETSYNEQFF | TGTGCCAGCAGTGGGACAGAAACCTCCTACAATGAGCAGTTCTTC
TRBJ2-7 | TRBD1 | TRBV2 | NA | CASGTVGQGDGEQYF | TGTGCCAGCGGGACTGTGGGACAGGGGGACGGCGAGCAGTACTTC
TRBJ1-2 | NA | TRBV6-5 | few | CASSYRAGVGYTF | TGTGCCAGCAGTTACCGGGCAGGGGTTGGCTACACCTTC
TRBJ1-6 | TRBD1 | TRBV14 | NA | CASSRLTGNPNDSPLHF | TGTGCCAGCAGCCGCCTGACAGGGAACCCCAACGATTCACCCCTCCACTTT
TRBJ2-3 | TRBD2 | TRBV28 | NA | CATGTSTDTQYF | TGTGCCACAGGGACTAGTACAGATACGCAGTATTTT
TRBJ1-5 | TRBD1 | TRBV19 | NA | CASNRDSENQPQHF | TGTGCCAGTAACCGGGACAGCGAGAATCAGCCCCAGCATTTT
TRBJ2-3 | TRBD2 | TRBV6-4 | once | CASSGTSGGPDTQYF | TGTGCCAGCAGCGGGACTAGCGGGGGGCCAGATACGCAGTATTTT
TRBJ1-5 | TRBD1 | TRBV4-1 | NA | CASSQLQGTNQPQHF | TGCGCCAGCAGCCAACTACAGGGGACCAATCAGCCCCAGCATTTT
TRBJ1-2 | NA | TRBV10-3 | NA | CAISDSSGFSYGYTF | TGTGCCATCAGTGATTCATCAGGGTTTAGCTATGGCTACACCTTC
TRBJ2-1 | NA | TRBV4-2 | NA | CASSQTRGAAYNEQFF | TGTGCCAGCAGCCAAACTCGGGGGGCGGCCTACAATGAGCAGTTCTTC
TRBJ1-3 | NA | TRBV3-1/TRBV3-2 | NA | CASSQVIGGGNTIYF | TGTGCCAGCAGCCAAGTCATAGGGGGTGGAAACACCATATATTTT
TRBJ2-7 | NA | TRBV28 | NA | CASAGSYEQYF | TGTGCCTCGGCGGGTTCCTACGAGCAGTACTTC
TRBJ1-1 | NA | TRBV9 | NA | CASSGTGTKNTEAFF | TGTGCCAGCAGCGGGACCGGGACAAAGAACACTGAAGCTTTCTTT
TRBJ1-3 | NA | TRBV5-4 | NA | CASSLGGGENTIYF | TGTGCCAGCAGCTTGGGAGGGGGAGAAAACACCATATATTTT
TRBJ1-2 | NA | TRBV4-3 | once | CASSQEHNYGYTF | TGCGCCAGCAGCCAAGAACATAACTATGGCTACACCTTC
TRBJ1-1 | NA | TRBV27 | NA | CASIGRGNTEAFF | TGTGCCAGCATCGGGAGGGGGAACACTGAAGCTTTCTTT
TRBJ2-1 | TRBD2 | TRBV24-1 | NA | CATSESGTSGGLLSSYNEQFF | TGTGCCACCAGTGAATCCGGGACTAGCGGGGGGTTGCTTAGCTCCTACAATGAGCAGTTCTTC
TRBJ1-1 | NA | TRBV7-3 | NA | CASSLDAVAEAFF | TGTGCCAGCAGCTTAGACGCGGTCGCTGAAGCTTTCTTT
TRBJ2-7 | NA | TRBV5-1 | NA | CASSLSGVEVDEQYF | TGCGCCAGCAGCTTGTCAGGGGTAGAGGTGGACGAGCAGTACTTC
TRBJ2-1 | NA | TRBV21-1 | NA | CASSKGHLTYNEQFF | TGTGCCAGCAGCAAAGGACACTTAACCTACAATGAGCAGTTCTTC
TRBJ1-3 | TRBD1 | TRBV5-4 | NA | CASSILGTASSGNTIYF | TGTGCCAGCAGCATCCTCGGGACAGCGAGCTCTGGAAACACCATATATTTT
TRBJ2-7 | TRBD1 | TRBV11-2 | NA | CASRWTGTHEQYF | TGTGCCAGCAGGTGGACAGGGACCCACGAGCAGTACTTC
TRBJ2-7 | TRBD2 | TRBV4-1 | NA | CASSQGLAGGSLYEQYF | TGCGCCAGCAGCCAAGGACTAGCGGGGGGATCTCTCTACGAGCAGTACTTC